The entry below gives a single T cell receptor (beta chain) sequence along with its context. The antigen is not known. TCRdb re-analysed the 5' RACE reads in MiXCR, keeping a single row per CDR3 protein. This table holds roughly 310,000 distinct CDR3 sequences, roughly 15% found once. This specimen belongs to a study of T-cell memory formation after mild COVID-19. Study-wide points: Contracting clones localized mainly to CM and EM when CD4+ and mainly to EMRA when CD8+. Day 15 to 85 contractors were CD4/CD8 balanced; later expanders leaned CD4+.

The V gene's germline CDR1 is MNHEY and CDR2 SVGEGT. The CDR3 sequence is 14 residues long. V was clipped by 1 base and J by 3 bases; unmatched bases: 3. The sequenced material came from PBMCs or a T cell subset sorted from them (not recorded which). The clonotype was recovered from a man between 18 and 29 years old who had mild COVID-19 (a few samples of this study predate the infection). Cell type and time point are not known. The chain couples TRBV6-2 or TRBV6-3 to TRBJ2-7; 7 bases agree with TRBD2. The CDR3 sequence is CASSYLGLSYEQYV. The DNA of the CDR3 is TGTGCCAGCAGTTACTTGGGACTAAGCTACGAGCAGTACGTC.